This T cell receptor (beta chain) was documented in a study of identical twins. This clonotype was counted at least ten times. Germline values: CDR1 MGHRA, CDR2 YSYEKL. J lost 4 bases, V lost 4 bases, and 6 bases had no gene match. The CDR3 length is 16 residues. TCRdb reprocessed the 5' RACE reads with MiXCR, giving one entry per CDR3 protein. The profile shows nearly 650,000 distinct CDR3 sequences, 7.1% of them singletons. This sample also belongs to another study, concerning yellow fever vaccine responses in identical twins.

The sample comprised PBMCs. This TCR was recovered from a woman under 30 in good health. The J gene is TRBJ2-1, the V gene TRBV4-1; TRBD2 matches at 11 bases. CDR3 DNA sequence: TGCGCCAGCAGCCCCGGGGTAGCGGGAGGGTACAATGAGCAGTTCTTC. It encodes CASSPGVAGGYNEQFF.